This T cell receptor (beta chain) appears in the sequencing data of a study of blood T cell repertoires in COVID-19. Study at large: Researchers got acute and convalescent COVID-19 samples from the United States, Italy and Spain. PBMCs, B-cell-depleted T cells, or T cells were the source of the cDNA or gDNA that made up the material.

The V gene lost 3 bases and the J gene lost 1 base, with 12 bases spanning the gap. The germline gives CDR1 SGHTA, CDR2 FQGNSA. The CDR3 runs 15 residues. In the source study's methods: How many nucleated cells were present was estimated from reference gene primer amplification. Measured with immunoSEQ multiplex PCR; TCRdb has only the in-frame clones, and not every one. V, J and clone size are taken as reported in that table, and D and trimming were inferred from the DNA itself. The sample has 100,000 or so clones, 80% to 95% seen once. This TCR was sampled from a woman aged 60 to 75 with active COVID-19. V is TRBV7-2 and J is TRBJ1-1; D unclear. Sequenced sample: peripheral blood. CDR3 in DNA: TGTGCCAGCAGCTTTAAGTCGGCAGGGAACACTGAAGCTTTCTTT. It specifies CASSFKSAGNTEAFF.